This T cell receptor beta chain was captured in a study of blood T cell repertoires in COVID-19. CDR3 size: 13 residues. With 4 bases removed from V and 0 bases from J, the gap between germline ends came to 6 bases. The V gene's germline CDR1 is SGHTA and CDR2 FQGTGA. This clone was seen a few times. Assay used: immunoSEQ multiplex PCR; TCRdb lists only in-frame clones, some missing. This table has hundreds of thousands of clones, approximately 80% appearing once. The V and J genes are TRBV7-3 and TRBJ1-1; D possibly corresponds to TRBD1 (5 bases). The specimen sequenced was peripheral blood. The sequence was obtained from a woman of 80 years or more with COVID-19, enrolled during active disease. CDR3: CASSSGLNTEAFF. The CDR3 DNA reads as TGTGCCAGCAGCTCAGGGTTGAACACTGAAGCTTTCTTT.